Below are 28 T cell receptor beta chains sequenced from a single sample in a study of blood T cell repertoires in COVID-19. Only in-frame clones appear in the TCRdb table, and some are missing; sequencing was by immunoSEQ multiplex PCR. The sample contains 100,000 to 150,000 clones, 88% of which appear only once. The sample was peripheral blood. The receptor set was obtained from a man aged 45-65 years with acute or convalescent COVID-19.

The gene calls are TRBV18 and TRBJ2-1, with 12 bases that match TRBD2. Germline V gene data show CDR1 as KGHSH and CDR2 as LQKENI. Trimming cost V 4 bases and J 1 base; bases outside gene matches: 5. The CDR3 is 17 residues long. CDR3 sequence reads: CASSRGLAGVSYNEQFF. Written as DNA, the CDR3 is TGTGCCAGCTCACGGGGACTAGCGGGTGTTTCCTACAATGAGCAGTTCTTC. Full variable domain (outside the CDR3, taken from reference TRBV18 and TRBJ2-1): NAGVMQNPRHLVRRRGQEARLRCSPMKGHSHVYWYRQLPEEGLKFMVYLQKENIIDESGMPKERFSAEFPKEGPSILRIQQVVRGDSAAYFCASSRGLAGVSYNEQFFGPGTRLTVL.

The chain combines TRBV5-1 with TRBJ1-1; D remains ambiguous. The CDR3 is 14 residues long. V gave up 1 base and J gave up 6 bases, with 13 bases separating them. Germline lookup yields CDR1 SGHRS and CDR2 YFSETQ. Here the CDR3 reads CASSLRSGKAEAFF. The CDR3 DNA is TGCGCCAGCAGCTTGAGGTCGGGAAAGGCTGAAGCTTTCTTT.

V and J are TRBV18 and TRBJ1-1; D is possibly TRBD1 (6 bases). V lost 3 bases and J lost 0, with 14 bases in between. The germline V gene has CDR1 KGHSH and CDR2 LQKENI. The CDR3 covers 16 residues. The CDR3: CASSPGGARMNTEAFF. The CDR3, as DNA: TGTGCCAGCTCACCGGGGGGGGCTCGAATGAACACTGAAGCTTTCTTT.

The chain employs TRBV27 and TRBJ2-6; D remains unclear. This CDR3 has 14 residues. Trimming shortened V by 9 bases and J by 4 bases, and 13 bases separated the two germline ends. The germline CDR1 and CDR2 sequences are MNHEY and SMNVEV (reference sequence). CDR3: CASRLHRGANVLTF. In nucleotides, the CDR3 is TGTGCCAGTCGACTCCATCGAGGGGCCAACGTCCTGACTTTC.

V is TRBV10-2 and J is TRBJ1-4; D gene unclear. Germline CDR1 and CDR2: WSHSY and SAAADI. V shed 10 bases and J shed 3 bases, with 12 bases lying between them. This CDR3 has 13 residues. The CDR3 bases are TGCGCCACGAGACGGGGTCCTAATGAAAAACTGTTTTTT. It yields the protein CATRRGPNEKLFF.

This clone has at least ten counts. The rearrangement links TRBV12-3 or TRBV12-4 to TRBJ1-1; 7 nucleotides line up with TRBD1. The CDR3 consists of 13 residues. V lost 3 bases and J lost 5; bases outside the gene matches: 3. The CDR3 spells CASSLTGRTEAFF. The DNA of the CDR3 is TGTGCCAGCAGTTTGACAGGGAGGACTGAAGCTTTCTTT.

The chain couples TRBV4-1 to TRBJ1-1, with 7 bases fitting TRBD1. This CDR3 region has 15 residues. V trimming: 2 bases; J trimming: 5 bases; junction bases outside the gene matches: 8. From germline, CDR1 is MGHRA and CDR2 YSYEKL. Here the CDR3 reads CASSQIRGLSTEAFF. CDR3 bases: TGCGCCAGCAGCCAAATAAGGGGGCTAAGTACTGAAGCTTTCTTT.

The chain recombines TRBV5-1 with TRBJ2-1, with TRBD2 identical over 10 bases. J gave up 3 bases and V 0 bases, and 3 bases lay outside the gene matches. The CDR3 consists of 16 residues. CDR1 and CDR2 (germline): SGHRS, YFSETQ. CDR3 amino acids: CASSLVASGSYNEQFF. CDR3 sequence (DNA): TGCGCCAGCAGCTTGGTAGCTAGCGGGAGCTACAATGAGCAGTTCTTC.

The chain is built from TRBV6-5 and TRBJ1-6, with a possible D match to TRBD1 (6 bases). The V end lost 0 bases, the J end lost 7 bases, and 10 bases lay between the germline ends. This CDR3 comprises 15 residues. Germline V gene sequence: CDR1 MNHEY, CDR2 SVGAGI. Here the CDR3 reads CASSYSGGGNSPLHF. The CDR3 nucleotides are TGTGCCAGCAGTTACTCGGGGGGGGGCAATTCACCCCTCCACTTT.

The chain has TRBV3-1 (or the pseudogene TRBV3-2) and TRBJ1-2, with D tentatively TRBD1 (5 bases). Germline V gives CDR1 LGHDT, CDR2 YNNKEL (reference sequence). Trimming shortened V by 0 bases and J by 4 bases, and 12 bases separated the two germline ends. CDR3 length: 15 residues. CDR3 loop: CASSQDLGLIYGYTF. The CDR3, as DNA: TGTGCCAGCAGCCAAGATTTGGGGCTAATCTATGGCTACACCTTC.

The chain joins TRBV5-1 to TRBJ2-1, with TRBD2 matching 12 bases. Germline V gene sequence: CDR1 SGHRS, CDR2 YFSETQ. V shed 0 bases, J shed 11 bases, and the junction held 9 bases outside the gene matches. The CDR3 runs to 16 residues. Written as DNA, the CDR3 is TGCGCCAGCAGCTTGGAGCCGGGGCTAGCGGGAGGGAAGCAGTTCTTC. Translated, it gives CASSLEPGLAGGKQFF. Filled out from reference TRBV5-1 and TRBJ2-1, the complete variable domain reads KAGVTQTPRYLIKTRGQQVTLSCSPISGHRSVSWYQQTPGQGLQFLFEYFSETQRNKGNFPGRFSGRQFSNSRSEMNVSTLELGDSALYLCASSLEPGLAGGKQFFGPGTRLTVL.

The chain combines TRBV11-2 with TRBJ2-5; 8 bases fit TRBD2. This CDR3 contains 16 residues. V dropped 3 bases and J dropped 1; count of bases not matched to a gene: 7. Per the germline V gene, CDR1 is SGHAT and CDR2 is FQNNGV. CDR3 sequence (DNA): TGTGCCAGCAGCTTTGGACTAGCCAGATCCCAAGAGACCCAGTACTTC. The encoded protein is CASSFGLARSQETQYF.

This chain links TRBV7-8 with TRBJ2-7, with 8 bases fitting TRBD1. The trim removed 4 bases at V and 7 bases at J, leaving 6 bases unmatched. The CDR3 is made up of 13 amino acids. In germline, CDR1 is SGHVS, CDR2 FQNEAQ. Written as DNA, the CDR3 is TGTGCCAGCAGCTCCAGTGACAGGGGAGAGCAGTACTTC. It translates to CASSSSDRGEQYF.

The chain joins TRBV5-1 to TRBJ1-4; 9 bases line up with TRBD1. Germline CDR1 and CDR2: SGHRS and YFSETQ. The CDR3 covers 16 residues. With V trimmed by 4 bases and J by 8 bases, 12 bases remained unmatched. The CDR3 region is CASSPAAGQGGEKLFF. The CDR3 nucleotides are TGCGCCAGCAGCCCTGCCGCGGGACAGGGAGGAGAAAAACTGTTTTTT.

This chain joins TRBV5-1 and TRBJ1-2, with 11 nucleotides matching TRBD1. V lost 3 bases and J lost 7; bases outside the gene matches: 5. This CDR3 contains 14 residues. Per germline, CDR1 SGHRS and CDR2 YFSETQ. The CDR3: CASSSGTGGSGYTF. For the CDR3, the DNA is TGCGCCAGCAGCTCCGGGACAGGGGGGAGTGGCTACACCTTC.

The V and J genes are TRBV11-2 and TRBJ2-2, with 14 nucleotides matching TRBD2. Germline V CDR1 and CDR2: SGHAT, FQNNGV. The CDR3 is 18 residues long. The V segment lost 2 bases and the J segment 5 bases; nucleotides outside the gene matches: 7. CDR3 DNA: TGTGCCAGCAGCTTACGGGGGGGACTAGCGGGAGCAACCGGGGAGCTGTTTTTT. Translated: CASSLRGGLAGATGELFF.

The genes are TRBV28 and TRBJ1-2; D is undetermined. CDR3 length: 13 amino acids. Trimming left V 2 bases short and J 4 bases short, with 8 bases between. CDR1 and CDR2 from the germline V gene are MDHEN and SYDVKM. CDR3 in amino acids: CASSLRRSYGYTF. The DNA for the CDR3 is TGTGCCAGCAGTTTACGGCGGTCCTATGGCTACACCTTC.

The chain links TRBV9 to TRBJ1-1, with unresolved D. V was pared by 4 bases and J by 0 bases, with 10 bases between. Germline assignment: CDR1 SGDLS and CDR2 YYNGEE. The length of the CDR3 is 14 residues. Here the CDR3 reads CASSPRRMNTEAFF. Written as DNA, the CDR3 is TGTGCCAGCAGCCCGAGGAGGATGAACACTGAAGCTTTCTTT.

The chain recombines TRBV9 with TRBJ2-1; no clear D gene. The V end was cut by 4 bases, the J end by 3 bases, with 14 bases between. Germline V CDR1 and CDR2: SGDLS, YYNGEE. The CDR3 totals 15 residues. The CDR3 protein is CASSPPPNSYNEQFF. The CDR3 region has the DNA TGTGCCAGCAGCCCACCCCCTAACAGCTACAATGAGCAGTTCTTC.

The chain carries TRBV5-1 and TRBJ1-4, with no clear D. Germline loops: CDR1 SGHRS, CDR2 YFSETQ. Trimming pared 2 bases from V and 0 bases from J, leaving 8 bases between. This CDR3 comprises 15 residues. The CDR3 is CASSFQAATNEKLFF. CDR3 DNA: TGCGCCAGCAGCTTCCAGGCAGCAACTAATGAAAAACTGTTTTTT. Combining the CDR3 with reference TRBV5-1 and TRBJ1-4 gives the whole variable domain KAGVTQTPRYLIKTRGQQVTLSCSPISGHRSVSWYQQTPGQGLQFLFEYFSETQRNKGNFPGRFSGRQFSNSRSEMNVSTLELGDSALYLCASSFQAATNEKLFFGSGTQLSVL.

This chain uses TRBV7-8 with TRBJ1-1, with D maybe TRBD1 (5 bases). Germline V CDR1 and CDR2: SGHVS, FQNEAQ. Trimming stripped 1 base from V and 0 bases from J, with 9 bases between. This CDR3 comprises 15 residues. CDR3 bases: TGTGCCAGCAGCTTAGGACAGCTCATGAACACTGAAGCTTTCTTT. Its translation: CASSLGQLMNTEAFF.

The rearrangement joins TRBV9 to TRBJ1-2; tentative D call: TRBD1 (6 bases). This CDR3 has 13 residues. Trimming removed 4 bases from V and 7 bases from J, with 14 bases in between. CDR1 SGDLS and CDR2 YYNGEE come from the germline V gene. CDR3 sequence: CASSPQQGFGYTF. CDR3 in DNA: TGTGCCAGCAGCCCCCAACAGGGATTTGGCTACACCTTC.

The J gene is TRBJ1-1, the V gene TRBV18; 10 bases are shared with TRBD1. Trimming took 3 bases from V and 7 from J; bases not matched to a gene: 8. Germline V gene lookup returns CDR1 KGHSH and CDR2 LQKENI. The CDR3 runs to 15 residues. CDR3 amino acids: CASSPQTGGWNEAFF. In nucleotides, the CDR3 is TGTGCCAGCTCACCCCAGACAGGGGGCTGGAATGAAGCTTTCTTT. Filled out from reference TRBV18 and TRBJ1-1, the complete variable domain reads NAGVMQNPRHLVRRRGQEARLRCSPMKGHSHVYWYRQLPEEGLKFMVYLQKENIIDESGMPKERFSAEFPKEGPSILRIQQVVRGDSAAYFCASSPQTGGWNEAFFGQGTRLTVV.

V and J are TRBV2 and TRBJ1-5; 10 nucleotides agree with TRBD1. V trimming: 5 bases; J trimming: 7 bases; junction bases outside the gene matches: 5. CDR1 and CDR2 (germline): SNHLY, FYNNEI. This CDR3 spans 14 amino acids. The CDR3 loop reads CASSPDRGQQPQHF. The CDR3 bases are TGTGCCAGCAGTCCAGACAGGGGGCAACAGCCCCAGCATTTT. Variable domain in full (rest from reference TRBV2 and TRBJ1-5): EPEVTQTPSHQVTQMGQEVILRCVPISNHLYFYWYRQILGQKVEFLVSFYNNEISEKSEIFDDQFSVERPDGSNFTLKIRSTKLEDSAMYFCASSPDRGQQPQHFGDGTRLSIL.

This chain links TRBV5-1 with TRBJ2-7; 15 nucleotides agree with TRBD2. The CDR3 totals 18 residues. J lost 6 bases, V lost 4 bases, and 14 bases had no gene match. The germline V gene encodes CDR1 SGHRS and CDR2 YFSETQ. The CDR3 loop is CASSPRPRGTSGRSEQYF. The DNA for the CDR3 is TGCGCCAGCAGCCCCCGCCCAAGGGGGACTAGCGGGAGGAGCGAGCAGTACTTC.

This clone was found once. The CDR3 region has the DNA TGTGCCAGCAGTTTAAACAGGCTGACCGGGGAGCTGTTTTTT. Amino acids: CASSLNRLTGELFF. The V call is TRBV27, the J call TRBJ2-2; possibly TRBD1 for D (5 bases). V lost 2 bases, J lost 5 bases, and 9 bases lay in between. The CDR3 is 14 amino acids. From germline, CDR1 is MNHEY and CDR2 SMNVEV (reference sequence).

The chain joins TRBV20-1 to TRBJ2-2, with TRBD2 identical over 8 bases. The CDR3 has 15 residues. CDR1 and CDR2 (germline): DFQATT, SNEGSKA (reference sequence). V shed 3 bases, J shed 7 bases, and the junction held 10 bases outside the gene matches. The CDR3 DNA sequence: TGCAGTGCTAGTACAGCGGGAGTGTATAACGGGGAGCTGTTTTTT. Amino acid sequence: CSASTAGVYNGELFF.

V gene TRBV25-1 combines with J gene TRBJ1-1; 12 bases align to TRBD1. Losses at the gene ends were 8 bases for V and 6 bases for J; bases not matched to a gene: 10. The CDR3 contains 15 residues. Germline values: CDR1 MGHDK, CDR2 SYGVNS. In DNA form, the CDR3 reads TGTGCCAGCGCGGGGACAGGGGGCCGGTTTGCTGAAGCTTTCTTT. It translates to CASAGTGGRFAEAFF.